Sequencing of this T cell receptor (beta chain) was carried out in a study of T cell changes during pregnancy in multiple sclerosis. The CDR3 has 14 amino acids. The germline gives CDR1 SGHTA, CDR2 FQGNSA. V dropped 5 bases and J dropped 3 bases, with 14 bases sitting between them. This clone showed up just once. The repertoire was sequenced with immunoSEQ multiplex PCR; TCRdb's copy has only in-frame clones and lacks some. The sample has some 81,000 clones; about 93% are singletons. The sample consisted of peripheral blood, taken after pregnancy. The genes are TRBV7-2 and TRBJ2-7; possible D gene TRBD2, 7 bases. The source of this sequence is a female donor in good health, enrolled as a control in a pregnancy study. This chain's CDR3 is CASSRTRGGYEQYF. In DNA, the CDR3 is TGTGCCAGCAGCCGGACTAGGGGGGGCTACGAGCAGTACTTC.